A single sample gave rise to the 15 T cell receptor beta chains below, sequenced in a study of T cell repertoires in cytomegalovirus infection. TCRdb independently ran MiXCR on the reads; one entry per CDR3 protein. The sample carries approximately 500,000 distinct CDR3 sequences, roughly 12% recorded once. The sample taken for sequencing was PBMCs. The receptors were sampled from a human donor in good health (CMV status not recorded). Some clones in this sample may be carry-over from other donors' samples.

In its sample, this clonotype was seen many times. The chain combines TRBV28 with TRBJ2-1, with TRBD2 as a possible D gene (6 bases). Trimming took off 4 bases at V and 2 bases at J, with 15 bases between the two ends. CDR1 and CDR2 (germline): MDHEN, SYDVKM. The CDR3 extends over 16 amino acids. The CDR3: CASSSRLADPYNEQFF. The CDR3 region has the DNA TGTGCCAGCAGTTCCCGGTTAGCGGATCCCTACAATGAGCAGTTCTTC. Full variable domain (outside the CDR3, taken from reference TRBV28 and TRBJ2-1): DVKVTQSSRYLVKRTGEKVFLECVQDMDHENMFWYRQDPGLGLRLIYFSYDVKMKEKGDIPEGYSVSREKKERFSLILESASTNQTSMYLCASSSRLADPYNEQFFGPGTRLTVL.

This clonotype was observed at least ten times. The V gene is TRBV20-1, the J gene TRBJ2-7; D is unclear. The CDR3 is made up of 13 amino acids. Germline CDR1 DFQATT, CDR2 SNEGSKA (reference sequence). Trimming removed 6 bases at V and 1 base at J, with 13 bases between. The DNA for the CDR3 is TGCAGTGCCAGAAGGTGGCCTTCCTACGAGCAGTACTTC. This codes for CSARRWPSYEQYF.

In this sample, this clonotype turned up many times. The V call is TRBV7-2, the J call TRBJ1-3; 7 nucleotides line up with TRBD1. Trimming cost V 0 bases and J 0 bases; bases outside gene matches: 5. This CDR3 has 17 amino acids. Germline loops: CDR1 SGHTA, CDR2 FQGNSA. This CDR3 reads CASSLAGTASSGNTIYF. CDR3 DNA: TGTGCCAGCAGCTTAGCAGGGACAGCGAGCTCTGGAAACACCATATATTTT.

This clonotype was counted at least ten times. This chain connects TRBV7-2 to TRBJ2-2; D uncertain. Trimming removed 1 base at V and 3 bases at J, with 3 bases between. The CDR3 runs 13 residues. In germline, CDR1 is SGHTA, CDR2 FQGNSA. CDR3 sequence: CASSLGDTGELFF. Written as DNA, the CDR3 is TGTGCCAGCAGCTTAGGGGACACCGGGGAGCTGTTTTTT.

In its sample, this clonotype was seen many times. The chain has TRBV6-1 and TRBJ1-1, with D possibly matching TRBD1 (6 bases). The germline V gene encodes CDR1 MNHNS and CDR2 SASEGT. The CDR3 is made up of 17 amino acids. V lost 5 bases to trimming and J lost 4 bases, with 23 bases between them. CDR3 amino acids: CASSLGRQAGVITEAFF. The DNA for the CDR3 is TGTGCCAGCAGTTTGGGACGACAGGCCGGGGTCATCACTGAAGCTTTCTTT.

With respect to this clonotype: Being one base from a much bigger clone, this may be a read error. The chain is built from TRBV27 and TRBJ2-2; D is perhaps TRBD1 or TRBD2 (5 bases each). CDR3 length: 18 residues. Germline CDR1 and CDR2: MNHEY and SMNVEV (reference sequence). V lost 8 bases and J lost 2, with 24 bases in between. The CDR3 protein is CASFKGVFGWGNTGELFF. The CDR3, as DNA: TGTGCCAGCTTTAAGGGAGTTTTCGGATGGGGCAACACCGGGGAGCTGTTTTTT.

Remarks on this clonotype: One end of the junction does not line up with germline, which may come from a read error. The chain is built from TRBV10-3 and TRBJ2-2; weak D call: TRBD2 (6 bases). The CDR3 totals 16 residues. Germline CDR1 ENHRY, CDR2 SYGVKD. CDR3 sequence: CAISDPVRGRNGELLF. The DNA of the CDR3 is TGTGCCATCAGTGATCCGGTACGGGGGAGGAACGGGGAGCTGTTATTT.

In this sample, this clonotype turned up many times. The rearrangement joins TRBV7-9 to TRBJ1-1, with D tentatively TRBD1 (5 bases). The CDR3 covers 13 residues. The germline CDR1 and CDR2 sequences are SEHNR and FQNEAQ (reference sequence). Trimming removed 8 bases from V and 0 bases from J, with 10 bases in between. The CDR3 region is CASRRGMNTEAFF. CDR3 nucleotides: TGTGCCAGCCGGCGGGGGATGAACACTGAAGCTTTCTTT.

This clonotype was found many times. The chain employs TRBV7-9 and TRBJ2-7; 9 nucleotides align to TRBD1. Germline values: CDR1 SEHNR, CDR2 FQNEAQ (reference sequence). CDR3 length: 14 amino acids. The V segment lost 5 bases and the J segment 4 bases; nucleotides outside the gene matches: 6. CDR3 amino acids: CASSPGTGKYEQYF. Here the CDR3 DNA reads TGTGCCAGCAGCCCCGGGACAGGGAAGTACGAGCAGTACTTC.

This clonotype has more than one count but fewer than ten. It is unclear where the CDR3 begins or ends on the DNA, so no DNA is shown, and the CDR3 is as TCRdb lists it. The rearrangement joins TRBV11-2 to TRBJ2-1. The CDR3 extends over 12 residues, inclusive of both ends. The germline V gene has CDR1 SGHAT and CDR2 FQNNGV. CDR3 amino acids: CASSFFGEVQFF.

At least ten counts were recorded for this clonotype. The chain uses TRBV11-2 and TRBJ2-7; 7 bases are a match to TRBD1. The trim removed 8 bases at V and 7 bases at J, leaving 8 bases unmatched. Germline V gene sequence: CDR1 SGHAT, CDR2 FQNNGV. The CDR3 totals 12 residues. Here the CDR3 reads CASGGQVREQYF. The CDR3 nucleotides are TGTGCCAGCGGCGGACAGGTACGGGAGCAGTACTTC.

This clonotype has at least ten counts. The V and J genes are TRBV5-1 and TRBJ1-2; perhaps TRBD1 as D (6 bases). The V gene's germline CDR1 is SGHRS and CDR2 YFSETQ. V was cut by 1 base and J by 7 bases, with 14 bases left in between. The CDR3 consists of 14 residues. The CDR3: CASSLSGHFSGYTF. CDR3 bases: TGCGCCAGCAGCTTGTCGGGACATTTTAGTGGCTACACCTTC.

This clonotype was counted at least ten times. The chain links TRBV15 to TRBJ2-2, with no clear D. The germline CDR1 and CDR2 sequences are LNHNV and YYDKDF (reference sequence). V was clipped by 2 bases and J by 6 bases, with 13 bases between them. The CDR3 runs 15 residues. Here the CDR3 reads CATSRSTTDAGELFF. CDR3 in DNA: TGTGCCACCAGCAGATCTACTACAGATGCCGGGGAGCTGTTTTTT.

This clonotype showed up many times. This chain joins TRBV7-9 and TRBJ1-1; no clear D gene. Trimming left V 5 bases short and J 10 bases short, with 11 bases between. Germline V lookup: CDR1 SEHNR, CDR2 FQNEAQ (reference sequence). The CDR3 has 11 amino acids. The CDR3 region has the DNA TGTGCCAGCAGCCCAGCATATGGAGCTTTCTTT. This translates into CASSPAYGAFF.

This clonotype was picked up many times. The chain employs TRBV5-5 and TRBJ1-1; D possibly corresponds to TRBD1 (5 bases). This CDR3 has 15 residues. CDR1 SGHKS and CDR2 YYEKEE come from the germline V gene (reference sequence). Deletions cut 4 bases from V and 11 bases from J, with 24 bases between. The CDR3 sequence is CASSPPGTDTNRAFF. The CDR3 DNA sequence: TGTGCCAGCAGCCCCCCCGGGACCGACACAAATCGGGCTTTCTTT.